The clone carrying this T cell receptor (beta chain) was detected only a few times. The antigen remains unidentified. V gave up 0 bases and J gave up 1 base, with 6 bases separating them. The germline V gene has CDR1 GTSNPN and CDR2 SVGIG (reference sequence). The CDR3 runs to 13 residues. Isolated RNA was reverse transcribed in full, so expressed TCRB transcripts were sequenced. Sequencing of naive, central memory and regulatory T cell samples gave an average of roughly 3.6 million reads. This table comes from immunoSEQ multiplex PCR, and its TCRdb copy is limited to in-frame clones, with some not included. The repertoire has more than 130,000 clones, 6.9% of them found once; the top ten carry 1.1% to 1.5%. This sample was taken from a study of beta chain features in type 1 diabetes. Study information: In all, more than 90,000,000 sorted cells from all samples were analyzed. Study-level findings and limits: VDJ junctions from type 1 diabetes patients carried fewer insertions and larger deletions.

Via the markers CD45RO/CCR7/CD25/CD127/CD95/CD27, stem cell-like memory, regulatory, central memory and naive CD4+ cells were sorted. Sequenced sample: central memory CD4+ T cells from blood. The V call is TRBV30, the J call TRBJ1-1; D not certain. The source is a woman in her 30s in good health. The CDR3 is CAWSVPGNTEAFF. The CDR3 DNA follows: TGTGCCTGGAGTGTACCAGGGAACACTGAAGCTTTCTTT.